The present T cell receptor beta chain was sequenced within a study of human T cells and chemical hapten exposure. Study background: Patients, chiefly female, had alopecia areata, totalis or universalis.

This CDR3 has 15 amino acids. Trimming left V 4 bases short and J 0 bases short, with 13 bases between. Germline V gives CDR1 SGHRS, CDR2 YFSETQ. This clonotype was picked up many times. As the library was built, unique molecular identifiers were attached to individual cDNA molecules. Per the study methods: Per sample, the median was around 100,000 TCRs, with values from about 22,000 to 700,000. MiXCR, applied by TCRdb to the RACE reads, yields one record per CDR3 protein. The V and J calls come from TCRdb's annotation, not from the publication. The sample has some 340,000 distinct CDR3 sequences, roughly 6.9% seen once. The time point is: patch test 1, 2 weeks after DPC sensitization. Noted treatment: therapeutic diphenylcyclopropenone sensitization with weekly scalp DPC. From whole blood left unfractionated, total RNA was extracted.

The sample here was whole blood, taken in connection with sensitization to the hapten diphenylcyclopropenone (DPC). The chain recombines TRBV5-1 with TRBJ1-1; perhaps TRBD1 as D (6 bases). The TCR originated in a woman under 30 with alopecia areata. Some clones in this sample may be carry-over from other donors' samples. The CDR3 bases are TGCGCCAGCAGCGTGGACAGTGGAATGAACACTGAAGCTTTCTTT. Translated: CASSVDSGMNTEAFF.